These 18 T cell receptor beta chains originate from one sample sequenced in a study of cytomegalovirus exposure and HLA in healthy donors. PCR was performed using 60 Vbeta and 13 Jbeta primers. Sequencing was performed with immunoSEQ multiplex PCR; in TCRdb, only in-frame clones are kept and a portion is missing. The repertoire holds about 130,000 clones, roughly three quarters seen once, with 1.5% to 2.5% in the top ten. Input material: PBMCs. Receptor source: a man aged 18 to 35 in good health and CMV-seronegative.

This clone was recorded a few times. This chain joins TRBV6-1 and TRBJ2-7, with TRBD1 matching 8 bases. The CDR3 sequence is 13 residues long. The junction had 6 bases not matched to a gene; V was cut back by 7 bases and J by 4 bases. Germline V CDR1 and CDR2: MNHNS, SASEGT. The CDR3 sequence is CASTLDRGYEQYV. The CDR3 DNA reads as TGTGCCAGCACTTTAGACAGGGGATACGAGCAGTACGTC.

The V and J genes are TRBV19 and TRBJ1-3, with 7 bases that match TRBD1. Germline CDR1 LNHDA, CDR2 SQIVND (reference sequence). V lost 5 bases to trimming and J lost 6 bases; unmatched junction nucleotides: 7. The CDR3 runs 14 residues. This CDR3 reads CASSPGTEENTIYF. CDR3 nucleotide sequence: TGTGCCAGTAGTCCAGGGACAGAGGAAAACACCATATATTTT.

The CDR3 spells CASSEQVGREQFF. In DNA, the CDR3 is TGTGCCAGCAGTGAACAGGTGGGGCGTGAGCAGTTCTTC. The rearrangement uses TRBV25-1 and TRBJ2-1; D is perhaps TRBD1 (5 bases). V was shortened by 2 bases and J by 9 bases, with 11 bases between the two germline ends. The CDR3 length is 13 residues. Germline CDR1 reads MGHDK; CDR2 reads SYGVNS.

The V and J genes are TRBV5-4 and TRBJ2-7; a possible D gene is TRBD2 (5 bases). CDR1 and CDR2 from the germline V gene are SGHNT and YYREEE (reference sequence). V was trimmed by 1 base and J by 4 bases, leaving 18 bases between them. The CDR3 is made up of 16 amino acids. The CDR3 nucleotides are TGTGCCAGCAGCTTGAGTCCCCAGCGGAGAGGGTACGAGCAGTACGTC. Translated: CASSLSPQRRGYEQYV.

The J gene is TRBJ2-3, the V gene TRBV9, with D unclear. TRBJ1-5 explains the end of the DNA better; the J call may be wrong. CDR3 length equals 12 residues. CDR1 is SGDLS, CDR2 YYNGEE, per germline. The CDR3 loop reads CASSVAADTQHF. The CDR3 region has the DNA TGTGCCAGCAGCGTAGCGGCGGATACGCAGCATTTT.

The chain combines TRBV15 with TRBJ2-3; TRBD1 matches 8 bases. V was pared by 0 bases and J by 5 bases, with 7 bases of the junction left unmatched. CDR3 length: 16 residues. Germline lookup yields CDR1 LNHNV and CDR2 YYDKDF (reference sequence). The CDR3: CATSRDLQGVLDTQYF. DNA for the CDR3: TGTGCCACCAGCAGAGATCTACAGGGGGTTTTAGATACGCAGTATTTT.

This clone was counted a single time. V gene TRBV5-1 combines with J gene TRBJ2-7, with 10 bases matching TRBD2. CDR1 and CDR2 (germline): SGHRS, YFSETQ. The CDR3 spans 17 residues. Losses at the gene ends were 1 base for V and 6 bases for J; bases not matched to a gene: 13. Written as DNA, the CDR3 is TGCGCCAGCAGCTTGCGGGGCCCCGGGACTAGCGTCGGCGAGCAGTACTTC. This encodes CASSLRGPGTSVGEQYF.

The rearrangement joins TRBV27 to TRBJ1-1; TRBD1 might be the D (6 bases). Trimming left V 3 bases short and J 2 bases short, with 13 bases between. Per germline, CDR1 MNHEY and CDR2 SMNVEV (reference sequence). The CDR3 length is 15 residues. CDR3 loop: CASSFLGRGNTEAFF. CDR3 coding DNA: TGTGCCAGCAGTTTTCTAGGCAGGGGAAACACTGAAGCTTTCTTT.

This clone was observed once. The chain joins TRBV19 to TRBJ2-1; TRBD2 matches 8 bases. Per the germline V gene, CDR1 is LNHDA and CDR2 is SQIVND (reference sequence). The CDR3 loop spans 14 amino acids. Germline trimming cut 7 bases from V and 7 bases from J; bases unmatched to any gene: 9. In DNA, the CDR3 is TGTGCCAGTACCATCGGGACTAGGCCTAATGAGCAGTTCTTC. Protein product: CASTIGTRPNEQFF.

This sequence joins TRBV28 and TRBJ1-2; TRBD1 matches 10 bases. V trimming: 2 bases; J trimming: 0 bases; junction bases outside the gene matches: 15. The CDR3 has 20 residues. Germline V lookup: CDR1 MDHEN, CDR2 SYDVKM. The CDR3 loop is CASSLEVSWGQGMTNYGYTF. The CDR3 DNA reads as TGTGCCAGCAGTTTAGAAGTTTCGTGGGGACAGGGGATGACTAACTATGGCTACACCTTC.

The V and J genes are TRBV11-3 and TRBJ2-3; 11 bases are shared with TRBD2. The CDR3 is 19 residues long. Germline V gene data show CDR1 as SGHNT and CDR2 as YENEEA. The V and J ends lost 2 bases and 1 base, in that order; junction bases with no gene match: 11. CDR3 residues: CASSLSIRLAGGGTDTQYF. CDR3 sequence (DNA): TGTGCCAGCAGCTTATCGATACGGCTAGCGGGAGGAGGCACAGATACGCAGTATTTT.

There are a few counts of this clone. The chain combines TRBV27 with TRBJ2-2; weak D call: TRBD1 (5 bases). Germline V gives CDR1 MNHEY, CDR2 SMNVEV (reference sequence). With 5 bases removed from V and 4 bases from J, the gap between germline ends came to 17 bases. This CDR3 is built from 16 residues. The CDR3 region has the DNA TGTGCCAGCAGTCTCACCCCAGGGTCTCTCACCGGGGAGCTGTTTTTT. Its translation is CASSLTPGSLTGELFF.

This clone was observed once. J is TRBJ2-2 and V is TRBV7-7, with D possibly matching TRBD2 (5 bases). V was clipped by 1 base and J by 1 base, with 13 bases between them. CDR3 size: 17 residues. Germline V gene sequence: CDR1 SSHAT, CDR2 FNYEAQ (reference sequence). As DNA, the CDR3 is TGTGCCAGCAGCTTAGTGACGACTACTCGGAACACCGGGGAGCTGTTTTTT. This translates into CASSLVTTTRNTGELFF.

DNA for the CDR3: TGTGCCAGCAGTTCTCTAGCGGGAGGGTACACAGATACGCAGTATTTT. Protein product: CASSSLAGGYTDTQYF. The rearrangement joins TRBV6-5 to TRBJ2-3, with 12 positions matching TRBD2. CDR3 length equals 16 residues. Germline V CDR1 and CDR2: MNHEY, SVGAGI. The ends lost 4 bases at V and 2 bases at J; junction bases unmatched: 4.

The V call is TRBV21-1, the J call TRBJ2-1; TRBD1, the table's D call, was not compared with the DNA. TRBV21-1 is classified as a pseudogene. The CDR3 contains 15 residues. The CDR3 region has the DNA TGTGCCAGCAGTAAAAGGGGTAACCTCTACAATGAGCAGTTCTTC. It translates to CASSKRGNLYNEQFF.

The V call is TRBV29-1, the J call TRBJ1-4; 8 bases fit TRBD1. The V gene's germline CDR1 is SQVTM and CDR2 ANQGSEA. The CDR3 runs to 13 residues. The trim removed 6 bases at V and 8 bases at J, leaving 8 bases unmatched. CDR3 protein: CSVAQGAWEKLFF. The CDR3 DNA sequence: TGCAGCGTCGCTCAGGGGGCGTGGGAAAAACTGTTTTTT. The full variable domain, in which reference TRBV29-1 and TRBJ1-4 provide the parts outside the CDR3, is SAVISQKPSRDICQRGTSLTIQCQVDSQVTMMFWYRQQPGQSLTLIATANQGSEATYESGFVIDKFPISRPNLTFSTLTVSNMSPEDSSIYLCSVAQGAWEKLFFGSGTQLSVL.

The DNA for the CDR3 is TGTGCCAGCAGTTCCGAGGCGGGAGGCAAGTACGAGCAGTACTTC. Translating gives CASSSEAGGKYEQYF. The V gene is TRBV6-5, the J gene TRBJ2-5; TRBD2 matches 8 bases. The J call is doubtful: the DNA matches TRBJ2-7 better. Germline V gene lookup returns CDR1 MNHEY and CDR2 SVGAGI. CDR3 length: 15 amino acids.

This chain connects TRBV28 to TRBJ2-7; TRBD1 is a possible D gene (6 bases). CDR3 length: 19 amino acids. Germline assignment: CDR1 MDHEN and CDR2 SYDVKM. The V end was cut by 6 bases, the J end by 5 bases, with 32 bases between. CDR3 loop: CASSPRSILIQGPSDEQYF. For the CDR3, the DNA is TGTGCCAGCAGCCCCCGCTCCATTTTAATTCAGGGGCCCTCAGACGAGCAGTACTTC.